One sample yielded the 31 T cell receptor beta chains listed below, sequenced in a study of cytomegalovirus exposure and HLA in healthy donors (dated 2017 in TCRdb). The library was prepared using the immunoSEQ multiplex PCR assay. A mixture of 60 forward primers for TCR Vbeta segments and 13 reverse primers for TCR Jbeta segments was used in the multiplex PCR. TCRdb holds this immuneACCESS table with in-frame rearrangements only. Some clones are missing; in checked studies, unresolved V genes explain under half, and the rest has no known cause. This sample lists 55,000 to 75,000 clones; around 87% were detected once. About 1.5% of the sample is held by the ten biggest clonotypes. Sequencing was carried out using PBMCs. These receptors were obtained from a man younger than 30 in good health and CMV-seronegative.

This rearrangement joins TRBV28 to TRBJ1-1; D is undetermined. CDR1 and CDR2 (germline): MDHEN, SYDVKM. Trimming cost V 2 bases and J 5 bases, with 9 bases left between them. The length of the CDR3 is 13 residues. The CDR3 nucleotides read TGTGCCAGCAGTTTAGTAGGAGGGACTGAAGCTTTCTTT. Protein: CASSLVGGTEAFF.

This clone was found a few times. CDR3 sequence: CASSPTGNTEAFF. The CDR3 DNA sequence: TGCGCCAGCAGTCCGACGGGGAACACTGAAGCTTTCTTT. The chain has TRBV5-1 and TRBJ1-1, with D hard to call. The CDR3 loop spans 13 amino acids. CDR1 and CDR2 (germline): SGHRS, YFSETQ. V lost 5 bases, J lost 1 base, and 9 bases lay in between. The full variable domain, in which reference TRBV5-1 and TRBJ1-1 provide the parts outside the CDR3, is KAGVTQTPRYLIKTRGQQVTLSCSPISGHRSVSWYQQTPGQGLQFLFEYFSETQRNKGNFPGRFSGRQFSNSRSEMNVSTLELGDSALYLCASSPTGNTEAFFGQGTRLTVV.

This chain connects TRBV4-1 to TRBJ2-3, with TRBD2 matching 8 bases. CDR3 size: 16 residues. V lost 1 base to trimming and J lost 1 base; unmatched junction nucleotides: 4. Germline lookup yields CDR1 MGHRA and CDR2 YSYEKL. The CDR3 DNA reads TGCGCCAGCAGCCAAGGGGTCGGGGGGGGCACAGATACGCAGTATTTT. It is translated as CASSQGVGGGTDTQYF.

The chain employs TRBV5-8 and TRBJ2-1, with 8 bases lining up with TRBD1. Losses at the gene ends were 7 bases for V and 10 bases for J; bases not matched to a gene: 10. This CDR3 has 13 residues. Germline assignment: CDR1 SGHTS and CDR2 YDEGEE. CDR3 protein: CASLDRVFGEQFF. In DNA form, the CDR3 reads TGTGCCAGCTTGGACAGGGTATTTGGCGAGCAGTTCTTC.

This clone was seen a handful of times. The rearrangement joins TRBV7-8 to TRBJ2-2; 14 nucleotides line up with TRBD2. The CDR3 covers 16 residues. With V trimmed by 3 bases and J by 6 bases, 3 bases remained unmatched. CDR1 SGHVS and CDR2 FQNEAQ come from the germline V gene. The chain's CDR3 is CASSFQTSGGAGELFF. The CDR3 DNA reads TGTGCCAGCAGCTTCCAGACTAGCGGGGGGGCCGGGGAGCTGTTTTTT.

The chain joins TRBV5-1 to TRBJ2-7; TRBD1 matches at 9 bases. The CDR3 covers 13 residues. Looked up from germline, CDR1 is SGHRS and CDR2 is YFSETQ. J lost 5 bases, V lost 4 bases, and 4 bases had no gene match. CDR3: CASSQDRGHEQYF. The CDR3 DNA reads TGCGCCAGCAGCCAGGACAGGGGCCACGAGCAGTACTTC.

The chain links TRBV19 to TRBJ1-6, with 7 bases lining up with TRBD1. CDR3 length: 16 residues. CDR1 LNHDA and CDR2 SQIVND come from the germline V gene (reference sequence). The V segment lost 5 bases and the J segment 7 bases; nucleotides outside the gene matches: 11. The CDR3 protein is CASSPRAGGTNSPLHF. In nucleotides, the CDR3 is TGTGCCAGTAGTCCCCGTGCAGGGGGGACGAATTCACCCCTCCACTTT.

This chain links TRBV6-1 with TRBJ2-7, with 8 bases identical to TRBD1. V shed 1 base, J shed 2 bases, and the junction held 7 bases outside the gene matches. CDR3 length: 16 amino acids. Germline V gene data show CDR1 as MNHNS and CDR2 as SASEGT. The CDR3 reads CASSEDGRTGPYEQYF. DNA for the CDR3: TGTGCCAGCAGTGAAGACGGAAGGACAGGGCCCTACGAGCAGTACTTC.

This chain uses TRBV27 with TRBJ1-2, with 7 positions matching TRBD1. After removal of 0 bases from V and 5 bases from J, the junction contained 3 bases not matched to a gene. In germline, CDR1 is MNHEY, CDR2 SMNVEV (reference sequence). The CDR3 has 14 residues. This chain's CDR3 is CASSLSGQSYGYTF. DNA of the CDR3: TGTGCCAGCAGTTTATCGGGACAGTCTTATGGCTACACCTTC.

The genes are TRBV9 and TRBJ2-1; TRBD1 aligns across 8 bases. This CDR3 region has 14 residues. Germline V gene data show CDR1 as SGDLS and CDR2 as YYNGEE. With 3 bases clipped from V and 9 bases from J, the junction kept 8 bases outside the gene matches. The CDR3 spells CASSAGQGGFEQFF. The CDR3 coding sequence is TGTGCCAGCAGCGCTGGACAGGGAGGTTTTGAGCAGTTCTTC.

The table lists this clone with a few counts. V gene TRBV4-1 combines with J gene TRBJ2-2; 8 bases fit TRBD2. The CDR3 sequence is 16 residues long. With 5 bases clipped from V and 3 bases from J, the junction kept 8 bases outside the gene matches. From germline, CDR1 is MGHRA and CDR2 YSYEKL. CDR3 region: CASSSPGLGDTGELFF. The CDR3 DNA sequence: TGCGCCAGCAGCTCTCCGGGACTAGGGGACACCGGGGAGCTGTTTTTT.

This chain links TRBV29-1 with TRBJ2-3; the D is unclear. This CDR3 is 15 amino acids long. The V end lost 0 bases, the J end lost 6 bases, and 16 bases lay between the germline ends. Germline CDR1 and CDR2: SQVTM and ANQGSEA. The CDR3: CSVEDVQRDSDTQYF. The CDR3, as DNA: TGCAGCGTTGAAGACGTTCAGAGAGACTCGGATACGCAGTATTTT.

This sequence joins TRBV6-1 and TRBJ1-2; TRBD1 aligns across 11 bases. The V segment lost 2 bases and the J segment 8 bases; nucleotides outside the gene matches: 4. The germline V gene has CDR1 MNHNS and CDR2 SASEGT. The CDR3 is 14 residues long. This CDR3 reads CASSERTGGYGYTF. The CDR3 DNA is TGTGCCAGCAGTGAAAGGACAGGGGGCTACGGCTACACCTTC.

CDR3 sequence (DNA): TGTGCAAGTCGCCCCGGGCGGGGAGTGGACTACACCTTC. Translated, it gives CASRPGRGVDYTF. This chain joins TRBV12-2 and TRBJ1-2. TRBV12-2 is termed a pseudogene. The CDR3 length is 13 residues.

The chain uses TRBV7-2 and TRBJ2-5; TRBD2 matches 14 bases. There are 17 residues in the CDR3. Germline-derived CDR1 and CDR2 are SGHTA and FQGNSA. J was trimmed by 4 bases and V by 1 base; bases with no gene match: 5. CDR3 amino acids: CASSLGLAGGWGETQYF. CDR3 coding DNA: TGTGCCAGCAGCTTAGGACTAGCGGGGGGGTGGGGAGAGACCCAGTACTTC.

The rearrangement links TRBV28 to TRBJ2-7; TRBD2 matches 7 bases. The V segment lost 6 bases and the J segment 3 bases; nucleotides outside the gene matches: 11. The CDR3 is 15 residues long. The germline CDR1 and CDR2 sequences are MDHEN and SYDVKM. CDR3 in amino acids: CASRRQSSGRYEQYF. In DNA, the CDR3 is TGTGCCAGCAGGCGCCAATCTAGCGGCCGCTACGAGCAGTACTTC. The variable domain in full, completed from reference TRBV28 and TRBJ2-7, reads DVKVTQSSRYLVKRTGEKVFLECVQDMDHENMFWYRQDPGLGLRLIYFSYDVKMKEKGDIPEGYSVSREKKERFSLILESASTNQTSMYLCASRRQSSGRYEQYFGPGTRLTVT.

This clone appeared once. This sequence joins TRBV6-1 and TRBJ1-1; the D is unclear. V was trimmed by 0 bases and J by 7 bases, leaving 18 bases between them. In germline, CDR1 is MNHNS, CDR2 SASEGT. The CDR3 spans 16 residues. As DNA, the CDR3 is TGTGCCAGCAGTGAAGCGGGCCCACTTTACAGTAGTGAAGCTTTCTTT. This sequence encodes CASSEAGPLYSSEAFF.

This chain uses TRBV28 with TRBJ1-1; unclear D gene. The CDR3 is 11 amino acids. CDR1 MDHEN and CDR2 SYDVKM come from the germline V gene. The V gene lost 5 bases and the J gene lost 6 bases, with 7 bases spanning the gap. CDR3 in amino acids: CASSPRAEAFF. CDR3 in DNA: TGTGCCAGCAGTCCGCGGGCTGAAGCTTTCTTT.

DNA of the CDR3: TGCAGCGTTGAAGCCCGGGGACAGTCCTACGAGCAGTACTTC. The encoded protein is CSVEARGQSYEQYF. The J gene is TRBJ2-5, the V gene TRBV29-1; 7 nucleotides agree with TRBD1. TRBJ2-7 explains the end of the DNA better; the J call may be wrong. The length of the CDR3 is 14 residues. The V gene's germline CDR1 is SQVTM and CDR2 ANQGSEA.

V and J are TRBV7-2 and TRBJ2-1; a weak D match, TRBD1 (5 bases). The CDR3 sequence is 13 residues long. Germline CDR1 SGHTA, CDR2 FQGNSA. The V end lost 5 bases, the J end lost 8 bases, and 13 bases lay between the germline ends. The CDR3 sequence is CASSRQLGDEQFF. Written as DNA, the CDR3 is TGTGCCAGCAGCCGACAGCTCGGTGATGAGCAGTTCTTC.

V is TRBV5-8 and J is TRBJ1-1; 7 positions agree with TRBD1. This CDR3 is 16 amino acids long. Germline V gives CDR1 SGHTS, CDR2 YDEGEE. After removal of 3 bases from V and 5 bases from J, the junction contained 13 bases not matched to a gene. CDR3 sequence (DNA): TGTGCCAGCAGCTGGGAACCGGGACAGACAACTACTGAAGCTTTCTTT. This translates into CASSWEPGQTTTEAFF. Supplemented by reference TRBV5-8 and TRBJ1-1, the full variable domain reads EAGVTQSPTHLIKTRGQQATLRCSPISGHTSVYWYQQALGLGLQFLLWYDEGEERNRGNFPPRFSGRQFPNYSSELNVNALELEDSALYLCASSWEPGQTTTEAFFGQGTRLTVV.

The chain employs TRBV6-6 and TRBJ2-7; maybe TRBD2 (6 bases). The CDR3 extends over 13 amino acids. CDR1 is MNHNY and CDR2 is SVGAGI in the germline V gene (reference sequence). Trimming shortened V by 5 bases and J by 5 bases, and 13 bases separated the two germline ends. The CDR3 loop reads CASSAQEGHEQYF. DNA for the CDR3: TGTGCCAGCAGTGCCCAGGAGGGCCACGAGCAGTACTTC.

V and J are TRBV4-1 and TRBJ1-2; D may be TRBD1 (5 bases). Germline CDR1 and CDR2: MGHRA and YSYEKL. The V gene lost 1 base and the J gene lost 2 bases, with 11 bases spanning the gap. This CDR3 has 15 residues. CDR3 bases: TGCGCCAGCAGCCAAGGGTACGGGGGGAACTATGGCTACACCTTC. Protein sequence: CASSQGYGGNYGYTF.

The chain couples TRBV2 to TRBJ1-5, with TRBD1 identical over 7 bases. V trimming: 4 bases; J trimming: 0 bases; junction bases outside the gene matches: 6. Germline V gives CDR1 SNHLY, CDR2 FYNNEI. The CDR3 contains 16 residues. CDR3 sequence: CASSGKTGDSNQPQHF. The CDR3 coding sequence is TGTGCCAGCAGTGGAAAAACAGGGGATAGCAATCAGCCCCAGCATTTT.

The J gene is TRBJ1-2, the V gene TRBV11-2; a weak D match, TRBD1 (6 bases). V dropped 6 bases and J dropped 5 bases, with 7 bases sitting between them. This CDR3 contains 11 residues. CDR1 is SGHAT and CDR2 is FQNNGV in the germline V gene. The CDR3 loop reads CASRQGYGYTF. The DNA of the CDR3 is TGTGCCAGCAGACAGGGATATGGCTACACCTTC.

The rearrangement uses TRBV9 and TRBJ1-1; D might be TRBD1 (6 bases). V was pared by 4 bases and J by 5 bases, with 9 bases between. The CDR3 loop spans 12 amino acids. Germline V gene data show CDR1 as SGDLS and CDR2 as YYNGEE. The CDR3: CASSYGQTEAFF. The CDR3 DNA sequence: TGTGCCAGCAGCTACGGACAGACTGAAGCTTTCTTT.

About this clone: One end of the junction is discordant with germline, which a read error may explain. The rearrangement links TRBV30 to TRBJ2-7; unclear D gene. CDR1 is GTSNPN, CDR2 SVGIG, per germline (reference sequence). The CDR3 is 11 amino acids. This chain's CDR3 is CAWSPPYRMIF. The CDR3 DNA reads TGTGCCTGGAGTCCCCCCTACCGAATGATCTTC.

The V gene is TRBV7-3, the J gene TRBJ2-1; D is possibly TRBD2 (6 bases). V lost 4 bases and J lost 13, with 17 bases in between. This CDR3 region has 13 residues. Germline V gives CDR1 SGHTA, CDR2 FQGTGA. CDR3 sequence (DNA): TGTGCCAGCAGCTCAACGGGACTGGGACCTCAGTTCTTC. Translation gives CASSSTGLGPQFF.

Comment on this clone: The junction does not match germline at one end; this may be a read error. Other DNA sequences within the sample encode an identical CDR3. V is TRBV6-5 and J is TRBJ1-2; 8 bases agree with TRBD1. Germline V gene data show CDR1 as MNHEY and CDR2 as SVGAGI. There are 15 residues in the CDR3. DNA for the CDR3: TGTGCCAGCAGTTACGGACAGGGCCATAACTATGGCTATACCTTC. Amino acid sequence: CASSYGQGHNYGYTF.

V and J are TRBV7-9 and TRBJ1-1; tentatively, D is TRBD1 (5 bases). Germline CDR1 is SEHNR and CDR2 is FQNEAQ (reference sequence). The CDR3 is made up of 14 amino acids. V was pared by 4 bases and J by 0 bases, with 9 bases between. The CDR3 DNA reads as TGTGCCAGCAGCTCTCAGGGCTTGAACACTGAAGCTTTCTTT. It is translated as CASSSQGLNTEAFF.

The V and J genes are TRBV5-6 and TRBJ1-6, with D perhaps TRBD1 (6 bases). This CDR3 contains 13 residues. V was cut by 2 bases and J by 11 bases, with 11 bases left in between. Germline loops: CDR1 SGHDT, CDR2 YYEEEE. The DNA for the CDR3 is TGTGCCAGCAGCTTAAACAGGGATCCACCCCTCCACTTT. Amino acid sequence: CASSLNRDPPLHF.